The present T cell receptor beta chain was sequenced within a study of T cell repertoires in cytomegalovirus infection. TCRdb re-analysed the reads in MiXCR, keeping a single row per CDR3 protein. This table holds over 450,000 distinct CDR3 sequences, about 10% found once. This CDR3 is built from 15 residues. Germline loops: CDR1 SGHNT, CDR2 YYREEE (reference sequence). Trimming cost V 0 bases and J 4 bases; bases outside gene matches: 3. Sequenced sample: PBMCs. The receptor was isolated from a human donor in good health (CMV status not recorded). Some clones in this sample may be carry-over from other donors' samples. V usage is TRBV5-4 and J usage is TRBJ2-2, with 7 positions matching TRBD1. Here the CDR3 reads CASSLGQGLTGELFF. The CDR3 DNA sequence: TGTGCCAGCAGCTTGGGACAGGGTCTCACCGGGGAGCTGTTTTTT. Supplemented by reference TRBV5-4 and TRBJ2-2, the full variable domain reads ETGVTQSPTHLIKTRGQQVTLRCSSQSGHNTVSWYQQALGQGPQFIFQYYREEENGRGNFPPRFSGLQFPNYSSELNVNALELDDSALYLCASSLGQGLTGELFFGEGSRLTVL.